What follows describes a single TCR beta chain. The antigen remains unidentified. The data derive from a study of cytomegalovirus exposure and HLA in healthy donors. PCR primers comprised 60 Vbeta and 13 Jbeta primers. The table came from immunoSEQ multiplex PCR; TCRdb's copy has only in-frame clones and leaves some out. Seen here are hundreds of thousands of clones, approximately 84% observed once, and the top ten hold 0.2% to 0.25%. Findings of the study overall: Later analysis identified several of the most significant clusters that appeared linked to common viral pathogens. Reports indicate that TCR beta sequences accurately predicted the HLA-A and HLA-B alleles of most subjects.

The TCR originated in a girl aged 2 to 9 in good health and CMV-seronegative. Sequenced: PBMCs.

Written as DNA, the CDR3 is TGTGCCAGCAGCCTACTTACTAGCGGGAGGGACGAGCAGTACTTC. Protein product: CASSLLTSGRDEQYF. This chain joins TRBV7-8 and TRBJ2-7; TRBD2 aligns across 13 bases. The CDR3 consists of 15 residues. Germline values: CDR1 SGHVS, CDR2 FQNEAQ. Trimming removed 5 bases from V and 5 bases from J; junction bases left unmatched: 6.